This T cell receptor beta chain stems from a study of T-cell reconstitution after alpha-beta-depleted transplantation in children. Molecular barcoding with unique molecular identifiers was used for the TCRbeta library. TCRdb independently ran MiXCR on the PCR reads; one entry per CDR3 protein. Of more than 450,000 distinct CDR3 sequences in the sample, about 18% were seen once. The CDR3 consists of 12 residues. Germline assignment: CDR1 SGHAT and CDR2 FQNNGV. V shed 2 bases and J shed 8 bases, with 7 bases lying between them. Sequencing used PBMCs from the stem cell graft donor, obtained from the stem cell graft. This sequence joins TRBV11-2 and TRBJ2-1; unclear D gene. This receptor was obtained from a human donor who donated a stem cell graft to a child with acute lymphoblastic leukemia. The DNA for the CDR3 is TGTGCCAGCAGCTTAAGGCCCGATGAGCAGTTCTTC. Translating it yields CASSLRPDEQFF.